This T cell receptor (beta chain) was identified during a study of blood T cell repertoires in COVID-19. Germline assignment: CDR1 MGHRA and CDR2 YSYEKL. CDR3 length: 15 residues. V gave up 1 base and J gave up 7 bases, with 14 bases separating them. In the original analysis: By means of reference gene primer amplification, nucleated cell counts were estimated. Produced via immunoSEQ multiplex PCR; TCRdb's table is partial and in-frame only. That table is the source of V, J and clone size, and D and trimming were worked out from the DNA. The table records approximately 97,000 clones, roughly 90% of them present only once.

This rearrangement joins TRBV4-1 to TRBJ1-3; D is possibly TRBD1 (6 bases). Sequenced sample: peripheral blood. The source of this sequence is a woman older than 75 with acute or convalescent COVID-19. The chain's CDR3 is CASSQAQGSLNTIYF. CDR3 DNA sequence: TGCGCCAGCAGCCAAGCCCAGGGGTCTCTGAACACCATATATTTT.